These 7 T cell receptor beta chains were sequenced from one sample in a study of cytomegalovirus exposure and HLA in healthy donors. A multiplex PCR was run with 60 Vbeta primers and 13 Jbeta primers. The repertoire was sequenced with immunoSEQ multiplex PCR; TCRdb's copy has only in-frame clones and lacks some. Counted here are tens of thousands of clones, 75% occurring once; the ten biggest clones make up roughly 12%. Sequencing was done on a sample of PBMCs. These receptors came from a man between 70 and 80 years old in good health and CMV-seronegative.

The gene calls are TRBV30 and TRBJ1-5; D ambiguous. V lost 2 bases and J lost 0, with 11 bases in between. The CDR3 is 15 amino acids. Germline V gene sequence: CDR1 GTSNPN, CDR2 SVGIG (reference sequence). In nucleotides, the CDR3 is TGTGCCTGGAGTAAAAGAGGAAATAGCAATCAGCCCCAGCATTTT. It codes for CAWSKRGNSNQPQHF.

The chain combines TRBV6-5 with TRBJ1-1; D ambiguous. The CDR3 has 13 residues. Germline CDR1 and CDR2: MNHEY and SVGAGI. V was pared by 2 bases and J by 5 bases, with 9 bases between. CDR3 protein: CASSYDLRTEAFF. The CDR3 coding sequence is TGTGCCAGCAGTTACGACTTGCGGACTGAAGCTTTCTTT.

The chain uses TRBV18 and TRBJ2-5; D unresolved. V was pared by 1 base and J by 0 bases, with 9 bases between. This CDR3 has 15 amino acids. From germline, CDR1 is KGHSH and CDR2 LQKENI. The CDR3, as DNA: TGTGCCAGCTCACCACACAGCCCGTACCAAGAGACCCAGTACTTC. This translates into CASSPHSPYQETQYF.

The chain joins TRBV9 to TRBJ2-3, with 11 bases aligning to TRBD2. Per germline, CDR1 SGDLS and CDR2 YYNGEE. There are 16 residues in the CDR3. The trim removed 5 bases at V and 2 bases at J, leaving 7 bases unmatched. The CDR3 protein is CASRGPSGGHTDTQYF. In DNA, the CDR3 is TGTGCCAGCAGAGGCCCTAGCGGGGGGCACACAGATACGCAGTATTTT.

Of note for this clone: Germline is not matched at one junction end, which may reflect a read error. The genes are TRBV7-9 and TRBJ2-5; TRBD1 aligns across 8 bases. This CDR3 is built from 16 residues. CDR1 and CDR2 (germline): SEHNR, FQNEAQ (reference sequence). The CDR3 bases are TGTTCCAGCAGCCAAGACCGGGACAGGATAAGGGAGACCCAGTACTTC. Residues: CSSSQDRDRIRETQYF.

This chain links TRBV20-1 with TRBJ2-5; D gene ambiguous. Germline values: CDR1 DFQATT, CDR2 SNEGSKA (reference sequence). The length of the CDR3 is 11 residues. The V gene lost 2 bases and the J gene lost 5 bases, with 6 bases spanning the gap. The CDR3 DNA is TGCAGTGCTAGACATTTGGAGACCCAGTACTTC. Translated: CSARHLETQYF.

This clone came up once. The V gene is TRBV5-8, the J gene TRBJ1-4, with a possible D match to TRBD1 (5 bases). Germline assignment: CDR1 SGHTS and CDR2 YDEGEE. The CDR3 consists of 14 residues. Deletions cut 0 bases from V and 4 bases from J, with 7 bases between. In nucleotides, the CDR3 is TGTGCCAGCAGCTTGGCGGGGGGTAATGAAAAACTGTTTTTT. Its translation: CASSLAGGNEKLFF.